Presented here are 14 T cell receptor beta chains from one specimen sequenced in a study of T-cell reconstitution after alpha-beta-depleted transplantation in children. TCRbeta library preparation incorporated unique molecular identifiers. MiXCR, run by TCRdb on the PCR reads, gives a single entry per CDR3 protein. Among 83,000 or so distinct CDR3 sequences, 6.5% to 8.5% were seen once, and the ten largest hold 6.9%. The sample here was PBMCs from the stem cell graft donor, taken from the stem cell graft. The receptor set was obtained from a human donor who donated a stem cell graft to a child with congenital amegakaryocytic thrombocytopenia.

This clonotype showed up many times. V and J are TRBV20-1 and TRBJ1-4; D remains unclear. V shed 5 bases and J shed 2 bases, with 9 bases lying between them. Germline V CDR1 and CDR2: DFQATT, SNEGSKA (reference sequence). The CDR3 contains 13 residues. In DNA, the CDR3 is TGCAGTGCTTCGGCAGAGACTAATGAAAAACTGTTTTTT. It yields the protein CSASAETNEKLFF.

This clonotype was counted a few times. This sequence joins TRBV28 and TRBJ2-7; D possibly corresponds to TRBD1 (6 bases). CDR1 MDHEN and CDR2 SYDVKM come from the germline V gene. Trimming pared 4 bases from V and 2 bases from J, leaving 21 bases between. The CDR3 runs 17 residues. The CDR3 sequence: CASSSPFDDRSPYEQYF. The CDR3 DNA reads as TGTGCCAGCAGTTCCCCTTTTGATGACAGGTCCCCCTACGAGCAGTACTTC.

This clonotype was counted ten times or more. The V gene is TRBV12-3 or TRBV12-4, the J gene TRBJ1-1; possible D gene TRBD1, 5 bases. The CDR3 contains 12 residues. Trimming took 6 bases from V and 7 from J, leaving 12 bases between them. For the CDR3, the DNA is TGTGCCAGCAGCCAAGGACACATTGAAGCTTTCTTT. Translation: CASSQGHIEAFF.

In regard to this clonotype: A much larger clone lies a single base off, so this may be a read error. This sequence joins TRBV5-1 and TRBJ2-5; D is undetermined. The CDR3 extends over 14 amino acids. The germline V gene has CDR1 SGHRS and CDR2 YFSETQ. Trimming removed 1 base from V and 7 bases from J, with 14 bases in between. For the CDR3, the DNA is TGCGCCAGCAGCTTGTATCGGGCAGCAGCGACCCAGTACTTC. As protein: CASSLYRAAATQYF.

This clonotype was recorded at least ten times. The rearrangement links TRBV7-6 to TRBJ1-6; 10 bases line up with TRBD1. This CDR3 comprises 14 residues. In germline, CDR1 is SGHVS, CDR2 FNYEAQ. V gave up 4 bases and J gave up 8 bases; unmatched junction bases: 2. The CDR3 nucleotides read TGTGCCAGCAGCTCTGGGACAGGGGATTCACCCCTCCACTTT. Its protein is CASSSGTGDSPLHF.

In this sample, this clonotype turned up many times. The rearrangement uses TRBV15 and TRBJ2-1; D unclear. Trimming left V 0 bases short and J 8 bases short, with 8 bases between. CDR1 and CDR2 from the germline V gene are LNHNV and YYDKDF (reference sequence). CDR3 length equals 13 residues. The CDR3 spells CATSRDRGYEQFF. In DNA, the CDR3 is TGTGCCACCAGCAGAGATCGTGGCTATGAGCAGTTCTTC.

This clonotype was counted ten times or more. V is TRBV20-1 and J is TRBJ2-6; D uncertain. Trimming removed 4 bases from V and 0 bases from J, with 10 bases in between. Germline assignment: CDR1 DFQATT and CDR2 SNEGSKA (reference sequence). The CDR3 covers 15 residues. Here the CDR3 DNA reads TGCAGTGCTACCCGAACAACCTCTGGGGCCAACGTCCTGACTTTC. The encoded protein is CSATRTTSGANVLTF.

This clonotype was observed at least ten times. The CDR3 protein is CASSVGASILQETQYF. The CDR3, as DNA: TGTGCCAGCAGCGTAGGGGCTAGCATTTTACAAGAGACCCAGTACTTC. J is TRBJ2-5 and V is TRBV9; a weak D match, TRBD2 (5 bases). The germline V gene has CDR1 SGDLS and CDR2 YYNGEE. V shed 0 bases and J shed 2 bases, with 14 bases lying between them. The CDR3 is made up of 16 amino acids.

This clonotype was recorded many times. V usage is TRBV7-8 and J usage is TRBJ2-7, with TRBD1 identical over 7 bases. Germline V CDR1 and CDR2: SGHVS, FQNEAQ. This CDR3 is built from 15 residues. Losses at the gene ends were 4 bases for V and 1 base for J; bases not matched to a gene: 7. CDR3 residues: CASSSRQGGSYEQYF. The CDR3 DNA sequence: TGTGCCAGCAGCTCGAGACAGGGCGGGTCCTACGAGCAGTACTTC. The variable domain in full, with the rest retrieved from reference TRBV7-8 and TRBJ2-7, is GAGVSQSPRYKVAKRGQDVALRCDPISGHVSLFWYQQALGQGPEFLTYFQNEAQLDKSGLPSDRFFAERPEGSVSTLKIQRTQQEDSAVYLCASSSRQGGSYEQYFGPGTRLTVT.

The sample holds many counts of this clonotype. The rearrangement joins TRBV7-8 to TRBJ2-2; D is unresolved. With 2 bases removed from V and 0 bases from J, the gap between germline ends came to 10 bases. The CDR3 consists of 16 residues. CDR1 SGHVS and CDR2 FQNEAQ come from the germline V gene. CDR3 nucleotide sequence: TGTGCCAGCAGCTTAAGGCAAGGGACGAACACCGGGGAGCTGTTTTTT. Translating gives CASSLRQGTNTGELFF. The whole variable domain, filled in from reference TRBV7-8 and TRBJ2-2, reads GAGVSQSPRYKVAKRGQDVALRCDPISGHVSLFWYQQALGQGPEFLTYFQNEAQLDKSGLPSDRFFAERPEGSVSTLKIQRTQQEDSAVYLCASSLRQGTNTGELFFGEGSRLTVL.

On this clonotype: This could be a read error, since a much larger clone is one nucleotide away. V gene TRBV29-1 combines with J gene TRBJ2-3, with 10 bases identical to TRBD1. From germline, CDR1 is SQVTM and CDR2 ANQGSEA. V lost 6 bases and J lost 4; bases outside the gene matches: 4. This CDR3 is 13 amino acids long. The CDR3 loop reads CSVGTGAADTQYF. The CDR3 nucleotides read TGCAGCGTCGGGACAGGGGCTGCAGATACGCAGTATTTT.

This clonotype came up many times. The chain carries TRBV20-1 and TRBJ2-3, with D unclear. The germline V gene encodes CDR1 DFQATT and CDR2 SNEGSKA (reference sequence). The V gene lost 5 bases and the J gene lost 2 bases, with 14 bases spanning the gap. The CDR3 is 14 amino acids. The CDR3: CSAPARILTDTQYF. CDR3 nucleotide sequence: TGCAGTGCTCCGGCAAGGATCCTCACAGATACGCAGTATTTT.

This clonotype came up many times. This chain links TRBV20-1 with TRBJ2-5; D is undetermined. Trimming left V 6 bases short and J 3 bases short, with 17 bases between. From germline, CDR1 is DFQATT and CDR2 SNEGSKA (reference sequence). CDR3 length: 14 amino acids. The CDR3 region has the DNA TGCAGTGCCAGCTGGACGGGTGGGGAAGAGACCCAGTACTTC. Amino acids: CSASWTGGEETQYF.

This clonotype occurred many times. The rearrangement uses TRBV6-5 and TRBJ1-2; tentatively, D is TRBD1 (6 bases). The length of the CDR3 is 16 residues. Trimming removed 7 bases from V and 2 bases from J, with 20 bases in between. CDR1 MNHEY and CDR2 SVGAGI come from the germline V gene. The chain's CDR3 is CASMFYAGEGNYGYTF. The CDR3 DNA sequence: TGTGCCAGCATGTTCTACGCAGGGGAGGGCAACTATGGCTACACCTTC.